This TCR beta chain originates from a study of early T cells in non-severe SARS-CoV-2 infection. TCRdb analysed the 5' RACE reads with MiXCR anew, one entry per CDR3 protein. The sample holds more than 20,000 distinct CDR3 sequences, approximately 6% seen once. CDR1 and CDR2 (germline): SQVTM, ANQGSEA. This CDR3 is built from 12 residues. This clonotype was picked up a small number of times. This sequence originates from an adult who was a healthcare worker with PCR-confirmed SARS-CoV-2 infection or an uninfected control (not recorded which). The sample was whole blood. The J gene is TRBJ2-4, the V gene TRBV29-1; no firm D call. CDR3 residues: CGAVLWTNIQYF. The CDR3 DNA reads TGCGGTGCGGTCCTCTGGACGAACATTCAGTACTTC.